The next 18 T cell receptor beta chains were all read from a single sample in a study of beta chain features in type 1 diabetes. Isolated RNA was reverse transcribed in full, so expressed TCRB transcripts were sequenced. Sequencing used immunoSEQ multiplex PCR; TCRdb keeps in-frame clones, though not all of them. This sample carries fewer than 150,000 clones, 6.9% of them seen once, and the ten largest clones take 1.3% to 1.5%. The sequencing input was central memory CD4+ T cells from blood. These receptor sequences come from a woman younger than 45 in good health.

This clone was seen a handful of times. The V call is TRBV10-3, the J call TRBJ2-2, with D perhaps TRBD1 (5 bases). CDR3 size: 15 residues. Trimming removed 2 bases from V and 3 bases from J, with 10 bases in between. Germline CDR1 reads ENHRY; CDR2 reads SYGVKD. The CDR3 is CAISESRGDTGELFF. In DNA form, the CDR3 reads TGTGCCATCAGTGAGAGTAGGGGTGACACCGGGGAGCTGTTTTTT.

The rearrangement links TRBV14 to TRBJ2-2, with D possibly TRBD1 on 5 matching bases. Germline V CDR1 and CDR2: SGHDN, FVKESK. There are 18 residues in the CDR3. V lost 0 bases and J lost 5, with 19 bases in between. CDR3 amino acids: CASSQDPARVDWTGELFF. The CDR3 region has the DNA TGTGCCAGCAGCCAAGATCCCGCCAGGGTTGATTGGACCGGGGAGCTGTTTTTT.

V usage is TRBV6-6 and J usage is TRBJ2-1; possibly TRBD2 for D (5 bases). The germline V gene has CDR1 MNHNY and CDR2 SVGAGI (reference sequence). Trimming removed 6 bases from V and 6 bases from J, with 12 bases in between. CDR3 length: 13 amino acids. This CDR3 is CASRQASGNEQFF. In DNA form, the CDR3 reads TGTGCCAGCAGGCAGGCCAGCGGCAATGAGCAGTTCTTC.

This chain links TRBV6-1 with TRBJ1-5; 8 nucleotides agree with TRBD1. Germline V gene data show CDR1 as MNHNS and CDR2 as SASEGT. This CDR3 contains 14 residues. The V gene end was trimmed by 7 bases and the J gene end by 2 bases; junction bases not matched to a gene: 4. CDR3 bases: TGTGCCAGCACCGGACAGGGCGGCAATCAGCCCCAGCATTTT. Protein product: CASTGQGGNQPQHF.

The sample holds a few counts of this clone. This chain joins TRBV2 and TRBJ1-1; D is perhaps TRBD1 (5 bases). Deletions cut 7 bases from V and 6 bases from J, with 12 bases between. The CDR3 totals 12 residues. CDR1 is SNHLY, CDR2 FYNNEI, per germline. The CDR3 DNA reads as TGTGCCAGCACACCAGGGTGGGCTGAAGCTTTCTTT. It is translated as CASTPGWAEAFF.

The rearrangement links TRBV7-6 to TRBJ2-3; D not resolved. Trimming left V 5 bases short and J 2 bases short, with 5 bases between. The CDR3 extends over 12 amino acids. The germline CDR1 and CDR2 sequences are SGHVS and FNYEAQ. CDR3 sequence: CASSRVTDTQYF. As DNA, the CDR3 is TGTGCCAGCAGCCGCGTCACAGATACGCAGTATTTT.

This clone was observed many times. The V call is TRBV7-2, the J call TRBJ2-7; 12 nucleotides align to TRBD2. The CDR3 is 16 residues long. Trimming removed 8 bases from V and 6 bases from J; junction bases left unmatched: 14. CDR1 and CDR2 from the germline V gene are SGHTA and FQGNSA. The CDR3 DNA reads as TGTGCCAGCGGCCAGTCCCTAGCGGGAGGGCCTACCGAGCAGTACTTC. This encodes CASGQSLAGGPTEQYF.

This clone was recorded at least ten times. The chain is built from TRBV19 and TRBJ1-1; 9 bases agree with TRBD1. From germline, CDR1 is LNHDA and CDR2 SQIVND (reference sequence). The CDR3 has 12 residues. V lost 6 bases, J lost 11 bases, and 7 bases stayed unmatched. CDR3 sequence reads: CASSGQGFEAFF. Written as DNA, the CDR3 is TGTGCCAGTAGCGGACAGGGGTTTGAGGCTTTCTTT.

The V call is TRBV16, the J call TRBJ2-3; D is perhaps TRBD2 (6 bases). The CDR3 runs 16 residues. Between the trimmed V and J ends, which lost 4 bases and 5 bases, there was a span of 19 bases. Germline CDR1 reads KGHSY; CDR2 reads FQNENV. The CDR3 protein is CASSPGLPKAGDTQYF. The CDR3, as DNA: TGTGCCAGCAGCCCGGGACTCCCAAAAGCGGGAGATACGCAGTATTTT.

This chain connects TRBV29-1 to TRBJ2-5; 7 bases map to TRBD2. Germline V gene sequence: CDR1 SQVTM, CDR2 ANQGSEA. Trimming removed 7 bases from V and 1 base from J; junction bases left unmatched: 12. This CDR3 is 15 amino acids long. The CDR3 bases are TGCAGCGCCCGAGGGGCGGGAGATCTCCAAGAGACCCAGTACTTC. Translation: CSARGAGDLQETQYF.

This clone was found a few times. The V gene is TRBV10-3, the J gene TRBJ2-2, with 7 bases lining up with TRBD1. Germline assignment: CDR1 ENHRY and CDR2 SYGVKD. V was pared by 7 bases and J by 1 base, with 3 bases of the junction left unmatched. The CDR3 consists of 14 residues. CDR3 coding DNA: TGTGCCATCAAGGGGGCGGAGAACACCGGGGAGCTGTTTTTT. Its protein product is CAIKGAENTGELFF.

The rearrangement links TRBV19 to TRBJ2-1; TRBD2 matches at 12 bases. This CDR3 spans 14 amino acids. Germline CDR1 and CDR2: LNHDA and SQIVND (reference sequence). With V trimmed by 3 bases and J by 12 bases, 6 bases remained unmatched. CDR3 residues: CASSIPELAGGQFF. The DNA for the CDR3 is TGTGCCAGTAGTATTCCCGAACTAGCGGGAGGGCAGTTCTTC.

The rearrangement joins TRBV5-4 to TRBJ2-2; D is unclear. The CDR3 runs to 12 residues. With 5 bases removed from V and 7 bases from J, the gap between germline ends came to 9 bases. From germline, CDR1 is SGHNT and CDR2 YYREEE (reference sequence). CDR3 in DNA: TGTGCCAGCAGTCGCACCAGCGGGGAGCTGTTTTTT. Its translation: CASSRTSGELFF.

In regard to this clone: The same CDR3 also results from other DNA sequences found in this sample. V and J are TRBV30 and TRBJ1-5, with 8 bases that match TRBD1. CDR3 size: 15 residues. With 1 base clipped from V and 1 base from J, the junction kept 3 bases outside the gene matches. Germline V gene lookup returns CDR1 GTSNPN and CDR2 SVGIG (reference sequence). The CDR3 here is CAWSGTGRSNQPQHF. The DNA for the CDR3 is TGTGCCTGGAGTGGGACAGGGAGAAGCAATCAGCCCCAGCATTTT.

This chain joins TRBV7-9 and TRBJ2-5; TRBD2 might be the D (6 bases). The CDR3 loop spans 14 amino acids. V was cut by 2 bases and J by 3 bases, with 10 bases left in between. Germline CDR1 is SEHNR and CDR2 is FQNEAQ (reference sequence). CDR3 region: CASSLSAGKETQYF. The CDR3 DNA sequence: TGTGCCAGCAGCTTAAGCGCGGGGAAAGAGACCCAGTACTTC.

The chain uses TRBV6-1 and TRBJ1-5; D possibly corresponds to TRBD1 (5 bases). The V and J ends lost 6 bases and 3 bases respectively, with 6 bases between them. The CDR3 consists of 12 residues. Germline V lookup: CDR1 MNHNS, CDR2 SASEGT. The CDR3 coding sequence is TGTGCCAGCAGGGACAACAATCAGCCCCAGCATTTT. Its protein is CASRDNNQPQHF.

Only a few counts were recorded for this clone. The CDR3 DNA is TGTGCCAGCAGCTTGCAGGGGGCTGGGGCCAACGTCCTGACTTTC. It specifies CASSLQGAGANVLTF. The chain joins TRBV5-4 to TRBJ2-6; 7 nucleotides align to TRBD1. The trim removed 1 base at V and 2 bases at J, leaving 0 bases unmatched. Germline V gene sequence: CDR1 SGHNT, CDR2 YYREEE (reference sequence). CDR3 length equals 15 residues.

This clone was seen more than once but under ten times. At one end the junction does not follow the germline gene, possibly because of a read error. The CDR3: CASSYTSGQETQYF. CDR3 DNA sequence: TGTGCTAGCAGCTATACTAGCGGACAAGAGACCCAGTACTTC. The gene calls are TRBV7-7 and TRBJ2-5, with 8 bases fitting TRBD2. The length of the CDR3 is 14 residues. In germline, CDR1 is SSHAT, CDR2 FNYEAQ (reference sequence).